Listed below are T cell receptor beta chains from one sample, sequenced in a study of cytomegalovirus exposure and HLA in healthy donors. TCRdb keeps only in-frame clones here, not all; method: immunoSEQ multiplex PCR. The sample lists about 130,000 clones, around 80% occurring once. The sample taken for sequencing was PBMCs. The receptors were sampled from a man aged 40-49 years in good health and CMV-seropositive. CDR3s leave out the opening cysteine and the closing phenylalanine or tryptophan. The order of the fields is V gene, clone size, D gene, CDR3 protein. D genes are given only for firm matches. A clone size is listed for some rows: how often the clone was seen (once, few, many), or a class if it is expanded.

V gene: TRBV7-9
clone size: NA
D gene: NA
CDR3 protein: SSSLATGGSQPQH

V gene: TRBV7-9
clone size: NA
D gene: TRBD2
CDR3 protein: ASSLGQLAGVQKTQY

V gene: TRBV15
clone size: NA
D gene: NA
CDR3 protein: ATSRRGLETQY

V gene: TRBV7-3
clone size: NA
D gene: TRBD2
CDR3 protein: ASSSPGLAGVRNEQF

V gene: TRBV7-9
clone size: NA
D gene: NA
CDR3 protein: ASSRGGAGNTIY

V gene: TRBV18
clone size: once
D gene: TRBD1
CDR3 protein: ASSHTPRRSQGSDEKLF

V gene: TRBV11-2
clone size: NA
D gene: NA
CDR3 protein: ASSLDLAGASGQY

V gene: TRBV5-8
clone size: NA
D gene: NA
CDR3 protein: ASSFGEVYGYT

V gene: TRBV10-1
clone size: NA
D gene: NA
CDR3 protein: ASSRLADDEQF

V gene: TRBV7-3
clone size: NA
D gene: NA
CDR3 protein: ASSPVVGTIGEQF

V gene: TRBV6-5
clone size: NA
D gene: NA
CDR3 protein: ASRQGTYEQY

V gene: TRBV7-7
clone size: few
D gene: NA
CDR3 protein: ASSRASGNTIY

V gene: TRBV30
clone size: few
D gene: TRBD1
CDR3 protein: AWSVLGGIGEKLF

V gene: TRBV6-1
clone size: NA
D gene: TRBD2
CDR3 protein: ASIQREGRNEQF

V gene: TRBV30
clone size: NA
D gene: NA
CDR3 protein: AWSLSYEQY

V gene: TRBV7-3
clone size: NA
D gene: NA
CDR3 protein: ASSLTFSDEQY